These T cell receptor beta chains were read from a single sample in a study of blood T cells in healthy people across ages. TCRdb re-derived calls from the 5' RACE reads in MiXCR, one entry per CDR3 protein. The sample records approximately 1,100,000 distinct CDR3 sequences, roughly 45% being singletons. Source material: blood. These receptors were obtained from a woman aged 60-75 years in good health. Both conserved end residues are trimmed from each CDR3. Where a row states a size, it is once, few, many or the class of an expanded clone; other rows omit it.

clone size: -; V gene: TRBV14; CDR3 protein: ASSQWPGNYEQY
clone size: once; V gene: TRBV25-1; CDR3 protein: ASSEWANGSADTQY
clone size: -; V gene: TRBV2; CDR3 protein: ASSGGLAGRGWEQY
clone size: few; V gene: TRBV7-2; CDR3 protein: ASSPQPLFYEQY
clone size: -; V gene: TRBV28; CDR3 protein: ASSFSQGSSYEQY
clone size: -; V gene: TRBV29-1; CDR3 protein: SASDRFYEQY
clone size: -; V gene: TRBV6-5; CDR3 protein: ASRPSGQSYGYT
clone size: -; V gene: TRBV28; CDR3 protein: ASSPLRLSSYNSPLH
clone size: -; V gene: TRBV6-5; CDR3 protein: ASSYSGSGNQPQH
clone size: -; V gene: TRBV20-1; CDR3 protein: SVKGPPGQF
clone size: -; V gene: TRBV28; CDR3 protein: ASRDRGTRETQY
clone size: few; V gene: TRBV7-9; CDR3 protein: ASSWGGPNEQY
clone size: -; V gene: TRBV28; CDR3 protein: ASSQARVEQF
clone size: -; V gene: TRBV27; CDR3 protein: ASSMARTAYSYSPLH
clone size: few; V gene: TRBV10-3; CDR3 protein: AISVGTSARSSYEQY
clone size: -; V gene: TRBV10-1; CDR3 protein: ASSESPQLTDTQY
clone size: -; V gene: TRBV27; CDR3 protein: ASSLQGSPNEQF
clone size: -; V gene: TRBV29-1; CDR3 protein: SVGRDLSEKLF
clone size: -; V gene: TRBV3-1; CDR3 protein: ASSQDHGNEQY
clone size: -; V gene: TRBV6-5; CDR3 protein: ASSYGPGKRTEAF
clone size: few; V gene: TRBV19; CDR3 protein: ASSLAAGGNYGYT
clone size: -; V gene: TRBV9; CDR3 protein: ASSPWTGNNEQF
clone size: few; V gene: TRBV3-1; CDR3 protein: ASSPWSGRSGANVLT
clone size: -; V gene: TRBV7-2; CDR3 protein: ASSLEGGGGETQY
clone size: -; V gene: TRBV6-6; CDR3 protein: ASSYGMGDEQF
clone size: -; V gene: TRBV15; CDR3 protein: ATRGRGTAIYEQY
clone size: -; V gene: TRBV12-3/TRBV12-4; CDR3 protein: ASSFSGTSRKETQY
clone size: few; V gene: TRBV6-1; CDR3 protein: ASSVRTGQGKPQH
clone size: few; V gene: TRBV15; CDR3 protein: ATSGPRGLAVYNEQF
clone size: -; V gene: TRBV7-9; CDR3 protein: ASNLEMGRQETQY
clone size: few; V gene: TRBV28; CDR3 protein: ASSLSEANEKLF
clone size: few; V gene: TRBV7-2; CDR3 protein: ASSWGRRSYEQY
clone size: -; V gene: TRBV7-9; CDR3 protein: ASSKGTPEQF
clone size: many; V gene: TRBV5-1; CDR3 protein: ASSPQGDGYT
clone size: -; V gene: TRBV10-1; CDR3 protein: ASSELAGGGTDTQY
clone size: -; V gene: TRBV28; CDR3 protein: ASSLWNRGGGGYT
clone size: -; V gene: TRBV7-9; CDR3 protein: ASSLVQGRETQY